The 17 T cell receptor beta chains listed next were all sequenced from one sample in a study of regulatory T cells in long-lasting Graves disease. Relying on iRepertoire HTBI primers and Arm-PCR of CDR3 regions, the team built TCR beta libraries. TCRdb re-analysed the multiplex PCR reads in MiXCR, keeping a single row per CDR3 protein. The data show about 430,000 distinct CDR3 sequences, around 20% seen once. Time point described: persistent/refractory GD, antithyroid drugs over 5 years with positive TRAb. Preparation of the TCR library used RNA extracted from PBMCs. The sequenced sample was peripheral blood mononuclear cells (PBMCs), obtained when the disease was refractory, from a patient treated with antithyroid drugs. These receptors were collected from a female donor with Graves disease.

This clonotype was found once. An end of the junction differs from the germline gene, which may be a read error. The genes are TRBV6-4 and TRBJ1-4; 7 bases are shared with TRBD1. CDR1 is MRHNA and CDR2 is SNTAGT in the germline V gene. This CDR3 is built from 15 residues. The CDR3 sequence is CASRRSGGTNEKLLF. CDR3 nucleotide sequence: TGTGCCAGCAGAAGATCAGGGGGAACTAATGAAAAACTGCTTTTT.

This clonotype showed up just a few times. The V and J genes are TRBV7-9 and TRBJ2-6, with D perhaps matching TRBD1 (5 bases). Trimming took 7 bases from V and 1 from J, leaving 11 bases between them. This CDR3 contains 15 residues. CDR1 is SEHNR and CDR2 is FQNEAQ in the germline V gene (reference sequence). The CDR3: CASTTRVSGANVLTF. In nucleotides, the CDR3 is TGTGCCAGCACCACCAGGGTTTCTGGGGCCAACGTCCTGACTTTC.

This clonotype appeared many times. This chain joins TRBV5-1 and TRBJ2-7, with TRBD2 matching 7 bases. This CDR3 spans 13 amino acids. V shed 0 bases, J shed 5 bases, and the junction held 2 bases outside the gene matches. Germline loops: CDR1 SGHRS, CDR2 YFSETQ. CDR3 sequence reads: CASSLGLANEQYF. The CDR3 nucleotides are TGCGCCAGCAGCTTGGGACTAGCTAACGAGCAGTACTTC.

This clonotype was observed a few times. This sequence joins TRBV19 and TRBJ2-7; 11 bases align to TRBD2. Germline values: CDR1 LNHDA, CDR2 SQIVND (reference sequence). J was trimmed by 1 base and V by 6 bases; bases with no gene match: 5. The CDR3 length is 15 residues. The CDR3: CASRTLAGASYEQYF. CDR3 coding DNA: TGTGCCAGTAGAACACTAGCGGGAGCTTCCTACGAGCAGTACTTC.

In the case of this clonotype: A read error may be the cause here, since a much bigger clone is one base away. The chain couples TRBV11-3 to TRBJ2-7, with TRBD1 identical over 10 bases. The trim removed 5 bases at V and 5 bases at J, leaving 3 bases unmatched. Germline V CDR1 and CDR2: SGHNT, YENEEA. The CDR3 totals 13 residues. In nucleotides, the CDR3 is TGTGCCAGCAGCACGGGACAGGGGAACGAGCAGTACTTC. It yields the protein CASSTGQGNEQYF.

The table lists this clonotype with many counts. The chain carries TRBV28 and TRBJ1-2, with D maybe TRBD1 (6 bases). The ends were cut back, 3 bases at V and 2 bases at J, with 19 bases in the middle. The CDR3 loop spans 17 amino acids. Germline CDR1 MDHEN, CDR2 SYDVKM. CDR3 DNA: TGTGCCAGCAGTTTTGATAGTGGGGGGGGCAAAAACTATGGCTACACCTTC. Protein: CASSFDSGGGKNYGYTF.

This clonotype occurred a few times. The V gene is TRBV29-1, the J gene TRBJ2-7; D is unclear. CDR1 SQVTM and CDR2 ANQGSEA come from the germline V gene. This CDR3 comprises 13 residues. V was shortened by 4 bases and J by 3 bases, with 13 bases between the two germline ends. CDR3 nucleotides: TGCAGCGTTGTATGGCAGGCTGGCTACGAGCAGTACTTC. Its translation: CSVVWQAGYEQYF.

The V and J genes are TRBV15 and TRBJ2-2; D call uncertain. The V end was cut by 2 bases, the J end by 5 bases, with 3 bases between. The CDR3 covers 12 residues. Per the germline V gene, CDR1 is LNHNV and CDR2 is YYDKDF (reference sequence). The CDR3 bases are TGTGCCACCAGCAGAAGTACCGGGGAGCTGTTTTTT. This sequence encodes CATSRSTGELFF.

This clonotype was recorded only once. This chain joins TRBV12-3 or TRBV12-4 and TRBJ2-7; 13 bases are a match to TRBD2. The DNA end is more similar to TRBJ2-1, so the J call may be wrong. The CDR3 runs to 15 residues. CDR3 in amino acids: CASSGTSGTYNEQFF. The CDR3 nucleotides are TGTGCCAGCAGTGGGACTAGCGGGACTTACAATGAGCAGTTCTTC.

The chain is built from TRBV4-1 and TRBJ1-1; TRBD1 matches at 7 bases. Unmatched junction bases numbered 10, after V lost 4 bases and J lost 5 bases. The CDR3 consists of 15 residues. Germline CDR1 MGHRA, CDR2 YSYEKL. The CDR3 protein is CASSRPGQGDTEAFF. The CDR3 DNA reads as TGCGCCAGCAGCCGCCCGGGGCAGGGGGATACTGAAGCTTTCTTT.

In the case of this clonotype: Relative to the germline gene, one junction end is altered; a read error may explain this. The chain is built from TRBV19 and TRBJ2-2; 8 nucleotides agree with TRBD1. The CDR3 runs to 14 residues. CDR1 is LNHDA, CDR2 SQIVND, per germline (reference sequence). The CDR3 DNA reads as TGTGCCAGTATGTTCACAGGGGGGACCGGGGTGCTGTTTTTT. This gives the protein CASMFTGGTGVLFF. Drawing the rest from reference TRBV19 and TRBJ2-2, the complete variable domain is DGGITQSPKYLFRKEGQNVTLSCEQNLNHDAMYWYRQDPGQGLRLIYYSQIVNDFQKGDIAEGYSVSREKKESFPLTVTSAQKNPTAFYLCASMFTGGTGVLFFGEGSRLTVL.

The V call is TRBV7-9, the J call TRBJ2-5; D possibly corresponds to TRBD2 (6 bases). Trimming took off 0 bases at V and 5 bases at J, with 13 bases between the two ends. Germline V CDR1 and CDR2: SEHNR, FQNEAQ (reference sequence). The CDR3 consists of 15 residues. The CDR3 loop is CASSLAGGRQETQYF. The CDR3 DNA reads TGTGCCAGCAGCTTAGCGGGGGGAAGACAGGAGACCCAGTACTTC.

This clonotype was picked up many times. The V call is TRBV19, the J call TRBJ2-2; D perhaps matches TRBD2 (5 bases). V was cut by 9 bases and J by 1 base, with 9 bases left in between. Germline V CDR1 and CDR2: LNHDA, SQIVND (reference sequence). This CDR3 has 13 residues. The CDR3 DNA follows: TGTGCCAGCAGCCGGGGGAACACCGGGGAGCTGTTTTTT. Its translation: CASSRGNTGELFF.

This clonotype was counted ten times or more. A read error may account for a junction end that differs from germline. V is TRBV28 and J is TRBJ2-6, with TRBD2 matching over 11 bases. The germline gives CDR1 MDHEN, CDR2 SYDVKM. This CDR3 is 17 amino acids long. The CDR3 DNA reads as TGTGCCAGCAATTTAGCGGGAGGGATATCTGGGGCCAACGTCCTGACTTTC. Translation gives CASNLAGGISGANVLTF.

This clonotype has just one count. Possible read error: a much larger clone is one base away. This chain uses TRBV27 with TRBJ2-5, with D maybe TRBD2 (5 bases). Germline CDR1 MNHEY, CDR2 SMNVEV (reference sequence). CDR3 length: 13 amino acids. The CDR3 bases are TGTGCCAGCAGTTTATTACTAGGAGAGACCCGGTACTTC. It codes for CASSLLLGETRYF.

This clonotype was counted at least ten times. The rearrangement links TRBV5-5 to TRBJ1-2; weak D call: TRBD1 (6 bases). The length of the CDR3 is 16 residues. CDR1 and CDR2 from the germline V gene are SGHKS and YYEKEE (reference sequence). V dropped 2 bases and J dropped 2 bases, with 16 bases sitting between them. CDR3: CASSLTGWGQNYGYTF. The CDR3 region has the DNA TGTGCCAGCAGCTTAACCGGATGGGGGCAGAACTATGGCTACACCTTC.

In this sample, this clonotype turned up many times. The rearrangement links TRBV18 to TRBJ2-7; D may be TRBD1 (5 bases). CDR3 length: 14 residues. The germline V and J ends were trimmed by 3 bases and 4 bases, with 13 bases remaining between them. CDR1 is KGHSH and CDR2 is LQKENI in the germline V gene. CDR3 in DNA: TGTGCCAGCTCACCCCCTGATAGGGGATACGAGCAGTACTTC. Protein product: CASSPPDRGYEQYF.